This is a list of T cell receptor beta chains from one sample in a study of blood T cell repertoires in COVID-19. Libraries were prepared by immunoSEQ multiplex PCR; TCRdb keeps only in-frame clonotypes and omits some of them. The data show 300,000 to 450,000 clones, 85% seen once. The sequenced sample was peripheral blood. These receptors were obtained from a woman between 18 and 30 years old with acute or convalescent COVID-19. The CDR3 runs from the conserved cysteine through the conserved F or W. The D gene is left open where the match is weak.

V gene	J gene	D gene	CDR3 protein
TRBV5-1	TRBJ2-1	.	CASSSNAVGSYNEQFF
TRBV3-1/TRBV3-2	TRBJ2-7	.	CASSQDAESASYEQYF
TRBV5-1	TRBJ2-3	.	CASSRGQGTDTQYF
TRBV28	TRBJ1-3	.	CASVQGSRNTIYF
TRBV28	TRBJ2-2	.	CASTGGGLHTGELFF
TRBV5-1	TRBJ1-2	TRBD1	CASSSGATSGQAYGYTF
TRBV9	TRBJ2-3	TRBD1	CASSAQRTGGVTDTQYF
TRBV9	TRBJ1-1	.	CASSPKGLTEAFF
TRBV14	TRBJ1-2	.	CASSAWVGGYTF
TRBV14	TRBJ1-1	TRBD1	CASSSSLRQGRGTEAFF
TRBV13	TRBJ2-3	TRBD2	CASSLGWSGGASGTDTQYF
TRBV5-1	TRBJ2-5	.	CASSLGQVREETQYF
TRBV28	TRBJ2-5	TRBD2	CASSSTSGGVETQYF
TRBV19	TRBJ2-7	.	CASSRGGEQYF
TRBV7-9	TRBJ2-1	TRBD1	CASSGDRGWDEQFF
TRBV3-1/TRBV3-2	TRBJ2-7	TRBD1	CASSHRGRNEQYF
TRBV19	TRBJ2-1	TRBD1	CASSIYQGANNEQFF
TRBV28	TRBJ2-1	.	CASRFSGNYNEQFF
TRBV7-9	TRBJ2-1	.	CASSTLHAGEPQFF
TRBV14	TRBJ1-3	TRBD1	CASSQVGTVSGNTIYF
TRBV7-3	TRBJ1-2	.	CASSLRGSGDSYTF
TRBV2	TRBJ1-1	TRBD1	CASRVGTGGGTEAFF
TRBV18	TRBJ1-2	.	CASSPRGSGDYGYTF
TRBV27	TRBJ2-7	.	CASSADGALTYEQYF
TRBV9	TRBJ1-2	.	CASSVESWQASDGYTF
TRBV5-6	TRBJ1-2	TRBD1	CASSGGQGDYYGYTF
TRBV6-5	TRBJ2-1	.	CASSSYGEKDNEQFF
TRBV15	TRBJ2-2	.	CATSRVDSPNTGELFF
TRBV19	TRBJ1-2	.	CATTPQYRDAGYTF
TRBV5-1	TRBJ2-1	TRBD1	CASSFGQGEISDEQFF
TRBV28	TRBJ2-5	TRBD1	CASRGQRQETQYF
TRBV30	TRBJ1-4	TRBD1	CAWSGDRGISTNEKLFF
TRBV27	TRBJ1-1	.	CASSTRENTEAFF
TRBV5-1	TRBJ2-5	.	CASSQTGETQYF
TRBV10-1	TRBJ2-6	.	CASSDLASGANVLTF
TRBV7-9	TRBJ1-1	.	CASSLVTGSLNTEAFF
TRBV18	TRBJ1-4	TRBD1	CASSPRTGDEKLFF